Below are 15 T cell receptor beta chains sequenced from a single sample in a study of OX40 agonist ivuxolimab in advanced cancers. The data were produced by immunoSEQ multiplex PCR, yet TCRdb's version contains in-frame clones alone and is incomplete. The sample has tens of thousands of clones, approximately 90% seen once. The source was CD4+ or CD8+ T cells sorted from blood, collected in a trial of the OX40 agonist ivuxolimab. The receptor set was obtained from an adult with an advanced solid tumor such as melanoma, head and neck, liver or kidney cancer.

This clone occurred once. V gene TRBV13 combines with J gene TRBJ1-5, with TRBD1 identical over 9 bases. The CDR3 extends over 16 amino acids. Germline CDR1 PRHDT, CDR2 FYEKMQ (reference sequence). V trimming: 5 bases; J trimming: 1 base; junction bases outside the gene matches: 6. The CDR3 loop reads CASSLGQGWSNQPQHF. CDR3 coding DNA: TGTGCCAGCAGCCTGGGACAGGGTTGGAGCAATCAGCCCCAGCATTTT.

The V and J genes are TRBV27 and TRBJ2-3, with D perhaps TRBD2 (5 bases). V was cut by 4 bases and J by 4 bases, with 12 bases left in between. Germline V gene sequence: CDR1 MNHEY, CDR2 SMNVEV (reference sequence). The CDR3 has 14 amino acids. DNA of the CDR3: TGTGCCAGCAGTTCGGGCCTGCGGGCAGATACGCAGTATTTT. Amino acid sequence: CASSSGLRADTQYF.

V is TRBV13 and J is TRBJ2-6; 10 bases are a match to TRBD2. This CDR3 is 20 amino acids long. V trimming: 4 bases; J trimming: 1 base; junction bases outside the gene matches: 13. In germline, CDR1 is PRHDT, CDR2 FYEKMQ (reference sequence). In nucleotides, the CDR3 is TGTGCCAGCAGCTCCCTCCGACTAGCGGGTGAACGGTCTGGGGCCAACGTCCTGACTTTC. It is translated as CASSSLRLAGERSGANVLTF. The full variable domain, in which reference TRBV13 and TRBJ2-6 provide the parts outside the CDR3, is AAGVIQSPRHLIKEKRETATLKCYPIPRHDTVYWYQQGPGQDPQFLISFYEKMQSDKGSIPDRFSAQQFSDYHSELNMSSLELGDSALYFCASSSLRLAGERSGANVLTFGAGSRLTVL.

The chain combines TRBV28 with TRBJ2-1; weak D call: TRBD1 (7 bases). The CDR3 sequence is 14 residues long. Germline loops: CDR1 MDHEN, CDR2 SYDVKM. V dropped 6 bases and J dropped 10 bases, with 19 bases sitting between them. CDR3: CASRFRLGGGEQFF. The CDR3 DNA reads TGTGCCAGCAGGTTCCGACTAGGGGGCGGGGAGCAGTTCTTC.

The chain joins TRBV5-8 to TRBJ2-6; a weak D match, TRBD1 (6 bases). Trimming removed 0 bases at V and 0 bases at J, with 10 bases between. Germline assignment: CDR1 SGHTS and CDR2 YDEGEE. The CDR3 has 17 amino acids. This chain's CDR3 is CASSLGQEFSGANVLTF. Here the CDR3 DNA reads TGTGCCAGCAGCTTGGGACAGGAGTTCTCTGGGGCCAACGTCCTGACTTTC.

V usage is TRBV28 and J usage is TRBJ2-6, with no clear D. This CDR3 region has 15 residues. The germline V and J ends were trimmed by 5 bases and 5 bases, with 13 bases remaining between them. Per the germline V gene, CDR1 is MDHEN and CDR2 is SYDVKM. The CDR3 nucleotides are TGTGCCAGCAGTCCTCTCACCTTATGGGCCAACGTCCTGACTTTC. Translated: CASSPLTLWANVLTF. Using reference TRBV28 and TRBJ2-6 for the parts outside the CDR3, the full variable domain is DVKVTQSSRYLVKRTGEKVFLECVQDMDHENMFWYRQDPGLGLRLIYFSYDVKMKEKGDIPEGYSVSREKKERFSLILESASTNQTSMYLCASSPLTLWANVLTFGAGSRLTVL.

The chain joins TRBV4-3 to TRBJ1-1; D unclear. Germline V gene lookup returns CDR1 LGHNA and CDR2 YSLEER. V was pared by 1 base and J by 5 bases, with 14 bases between. The CDR3 is 15 residues long. This chain's CDR3 is CASSQARIMGTEAFF. The CDR3 DNA is TGCGCCAGCAGCCAAGCACGCATCATGGGGACTGAAGCTTTCTTT.

J is TRBJ1-1 and V is TRBV27; 10 nucleotides agree with TRBD1. The CDR3 is made up of 13 amino acids. Germline V gene lookup returns CDR1 MNHEY and CDR2 SMNVEV (reference sequence). Unmatched junction bases numbered 4, after V lost 5 bases and J lost 7 bases. CDR3 coding DNA: TGTGCCAGCAGTCTGGGACAGGGGTTTGAAGCTTTCTTT. This gives the protein CASSLGQGFEAFF.

The rearrangement uses TRBV9 and TRBJ2-7, with D possibly being TRBD1 (5 bases). Germline V CDR1 and CDR2: SGDLS, YYNGEE. This CDR3 is built from 15 residues. Trimming pared 1 base from V and 0 bases from J, leaving 11 bases between. In DNA form, the CDR3 reads TGTGCCAGCAGCGTAAATTCGCAGGGCTCCTACGAGCAGTACTTC. It encodes CASSVNSQGSYEQYF. Filled out from reference TRBV9 and TRBJ2-7, the complete variable domain reads DSGVTQTPKHLITATGQRVTLRCSPRSGDLSVYWYQQSLDQGLQFLIQYYNGEERAKGNILERFSAQQFPDLHSELNLSSLELGDSALYFCASSVNSQGSYEQYFGPGTRLTVT.

V gene TRBV6-1 combines with J gene TRBJ2-1; 11 bases match TRBD2. The CDR3 length is 14 residues. The ends lost 5 bases at V and 6 bases at J; junction bases unmatched: 3. The germline V gene encodes CDR1 MNHNS and CDR2 SASEGT. The CDR3 region is CASSPSGRPNEQFF. The CDR3 region has the DNA TGTGCCAGCAGTCCTAGCGGGAGGCCCAATGAGCAGTTCTTC.

The CDR3 sequence is CASSYGQGASYNEQFF. CDR3 coding DNA: TGTGCCAGCAGCTATGGACAGGGGGCCTCATACAATGAGCAGTTCTTC. The gene calls are TRBV7-8 and TRBJ2-1, with 11 bases identical to TRBD1. The germline V gene encodes CDR1 SGHVS and CDR2 FQNEAQ. This CDR3 is 16 amino acids long. The V segment lost 4 bases and the J segment 4 bases; nucleotides outside the gene matches: 6. Full variable domain (remainder filled in from reference TRBV7-8 and TRBJ2-1): GAGVSQSPRYKVAKRGQDVALRCDPISGHVSLFWYQQALGQGPEFLTYFQNEAQLDKSGLPSDRFFAERPEGSVSTLKIQRTQQEDSAVYLCASSYGQGASYNEQFFGPGTRLTVL.

This clone showed up just once. This sequence joins TRBV4-3 and TRBJ2-4; 8 bases match TRBD1. The junction had 5 bases not matched to a gene; V was cut back by 1 base and J by 0 bases. CDR3 size: 17 residues. From germline, CDR1 is LGHNA and CDR2 YSLEER. The CDR3 sequence: CASSQVQGAGAKNIQYF. The CDR3 nucleotides read TGCGCCAGCAGCCAAGTCCAGGGGGCGGGAGCCAAAAACATTCAGTACTTC.

The genes are TRBV6-5 and TRBJ2-5, with a possible D match to TRBD1 (6 bases). This CDR3 contains 13 residues. Per the germline V gene, CDR1 is MNHEY and CDR2 is SVGAGI. The V end lost 8 bases, the J end lost 5 bases, and 15 bases lay between the germline ends. CDR3 in amino acids: CASGTTGWETQYF. CDR3 DNA sequence: TGTGCCAGCGGTACTACAGGGTGGGAGACCCAGTACTTC.

The V and J genes are TRBV7-9 and TRBJ1-1, with D tentatively TRBD1 (5 bases). V was cut by 6 bases and J by 0 bases, with 11 bases left in between. Germline assignment: CDR1 SEHNR and CDR2 FQNEAQ (reference sequence). The CDR3 totals 14 residues. The CDR3 coding sequence is TGTGCCAGCAGTTCTGACAGCTTGAACACTGAAGCTTTCTTT. Translating it yields CASSSDSLNTEAFF.

The chain combines TRBV9 with TRBJ2-5, with no clear D. V lost 0 bases and J 1 base, leaving 10 bases between the germline ends. Germline V lookup: CDR1 SGDLS, CDR2 YYNGEE. This CDR3 comprises 15 residues. In DNA form, the CDR3 reads TGTGCCAGCAGCGTAGAGGTGACTCCCCAAGAGACCCAGTACTTC. It specifies CASSVEVTPQETQYF. Using reference TRBV9 and TRBJ2-5 for the parts outside the CDR3, the full variable domain is DSGVTQTPKHLITATGQRVTLRCSPRSGDLSVYWYQQSLDQGLQFLIQYYNGEERAKGNILERFSAQQFPDLHSELNLSSLELGDSALYFCASSVEVTPQETQYFGPGTRLLVL.